This T cell receptor (beta chain) emerged from a study of pediatric ulcerative colitis. Study-level points and caveats: Rectal repertoires separated controls, mild-moderate and acute severe colitis.

In its sample, this clone was seen a few times. Its antigen is still unknown. This table comes from immunoSEQ multiplex PCR, and its TCRdb copy is limited to in-frame clones, with some not included. This sample has 40,000 to 60,000 clones, with more than 60% found just once. Rectal tissue came from one to two pinch biopsies taken at colonoscopy. This CDR3 is 16 amino acids long. Trimming removed 0 bases from V and 8 bases from J, with 16 bases in between. CDR1 is MDHEN, CDR2 SYDVKM, per germline. The receptor was isolated from a girl aged 5-17 years with moderate ulcerative colitis. Material: gut tissue. The chain couples TRBV28 to TRBJ1-4, with D uncertain. The CDR3 reads CASSLWPATFGEKLFF. CDR3 nucleotides: TGTGCCAGCAGTTTATGGCCAGCCACCTTCGGGGAAAAACTGTTTTTT.